Each of the 20 T cell receptor beta chains below was sequenced from the same sample in a study of T cell responses to AZD1222 COVID-19 vaccine. Sequenced by immunoSEQ multiplex PCR; TCRdb stores in-frame clones only, minus some. This table holds about 110,000 clones, about 81% found once. Sample: peripheral blood, taken on day 0 of AZD1222 vaccination. The receptors come from an adult in good health.

A single count supports this clone. The chain has TRBV6-5 and TRBJ1-2; 8 nucleotides line up with TRBD1. The germline CDR1 and CDR2 sequences are MNHEY and SVGAGI. This CDR3 contains 15 residues. V was pared by 5 bases and J by 1 base, with 6 bases of the junction left unmatched. The CDR3 DNA sequence: TGTGCCAGCAGTCTAGGGACAGGCTTTAACTATGGCTACACCTTC. Its protein product is CASSLGTGFNYGYTF.

The chain employs TRBV6-5 and TRBJ1-1; D unclear. Deletions cut 1 base from V and 3 bases from J, with 6 bases between. Germline values: CDR1 MNHEY, CDR2 SVGAGI. The CDR3 spans 13 residues. The CDR3 here is CASSYLTDTEAFF. DNA of the CDR3: TGTGCCAGCAGTTACTTGACCGACACTGAAGCTTTCTTT.

The chain links TRBV6-5 to TRBJ2-7; 8 bases match TRBD1. CDR1 is MNHEY, CDR2 SVGAGI, per germline. The CDR3 consists of 15 residues. Unmatched junction bases numbered 13, after V lost 5 bases and J lost 7 bases. The CDR3 region is CASSMQQGGRVEQYF. The CDR3 DNA follows: TGTGCCAGCAGTATGCAACAGGGGGGAAGAGTAGAGCAGTACTTC.

In its sample, this clone was seen a few times. V usage is TRBV2 and J usage is TRBJ1-3; 7 bases match TRBD1. The CDR3 extends over 14 amino acids. Germline V gene sequence: CDR1 SNHLY, CDR2 FYNNEI. V lost 5 bases and J lost 4; bases outside the gene matches: 5. For the CDR3, the DNA is TGTGCCAGCAGTCGAGACAGGGAAGGAAACACCATATATTTT. As protein: CASSRDREGNTIYF.

The chain is built from TRBV5-5 and TRBJ1-4; D is possibly TRBD1 (6 bases). Trimming removed 3 bases at V and 2 bases at J, with 11 bases between. This CDR3 is 15 amino acids long. Germline CDR1 SGHKS, CDR2 YYEKEE (reference sequence). The CDR3 protein is CASSSTGMTNEKLFF. The CDR3 DNA follows: TGTGCCAGCAGCTCAACAGGGATGACTAATGAAAAACTGTTTTTT.

The chain links TRBV11-2 to TRBJ2-2, with D maybe TRBD1 (5 bases). In germline, CDR1 is SGHAT, CDR2 FQNNGV. The CDR3 covers 15 residues. V gave up 1 base and J gave up 5 bases, with 11 bases separating them. The CDR3 coding sequence is TGTGCCAGCAGCTTAGTAGGACGACAGACCGGGGAGCTGTTTTTT. Its protein product is CASSLVGRQTGELFF. Combining the CDR3 with reference TRBV11-2 and TRBJ2-2 gives the whole variable domain EAGVAQSPRYKIIEKRQSVAFWCNPISGHATLYWYQQILGQGPKLLIQFQNNGVVDDSQLPKDRFSAERLKGVDSTLKIQPAKLEDSAVYLCASSLVGRQTGELFFGEGSRLTVL.

The rearrangement joins TRBV6-6 to TRBJ2-1; 8 positions agree with TRBD1. V lost 6 bases and J lost 6; bases outside the gene matches: 7. CDR3 length: 14 residues. Germline V gene sequence: CDR1 MNHNY, CDR2 SVGAGI (reference sequence). The DNA of the CDR3 is TGTGCCAGCAGGTCAGGGGGCCAGGGCAATGAGCAGTTCTTC. This gives the protein CASRSGGQGNEQFF.

This chain links TRBV6-5 with TRBJ1-2; no firm D call. Trimming took 6 bases from V and 2 from J, leaving 10 bases between them. Germline CDR1 reads MNHEY; CDR2 reads SVGAGI. The CDR3 spans 13 residues. Written as DNA, the CDR3 is TGTGCCAGCAGGAAGGGCGAAAACTATGGCTACACCTTC. This sequence encodes CASRKGENYGYTF.

CDR3 protein: CASSEGPSGGAFDTGELFF. CDR3 bases: TGTGCCAGCAGTGAAGGGCCTAGCGGGGGGGCGTTTGACACCGGGGAGCTGTTTTTT. The chain joins TRBV2 to TRBJ2-2; 12 bases line up with TRBD2. Trimming cost V 1 base and J 3 bases; bases outside gene matches: 9. CDR1 is SNHLY and CDR2 is FYNNEI in the germline V gene. The CDR3 totals 19 residues.

The CDR3 loop is CASSITSGGNTDTQYF. DNA of the CDR3: TGTGCCAGCAGCATCACTAGCGGGGGGAACACAGATACGCAGTATTTT. This chain links TRBV11-3 with TRBJ2-3, with 12 bases matching TRBD2. This CDR3 has 16 amino acids. V lost 5 bases and J lost 2; bases outside the gene matches: 5. Germline CDR1 and CDR2: SGHNT and YENEEA.

V gene TRBV19 combines with J gene TRBJ2-7; D may be TRBD2 (5 bases). Germline CDR1 reads LNHDA; CDR2 reads SQIVND (reference sequence). Trimming pared 4 bases from V and 7 bases from J, leaving 17 bases between. The CDR3 extends over 14 amino acids. The CDR3 spells CASSSVGSTGEQYF. For the CDR3, the DNA is TGTGCCAGTAGTAGTGTCGGATCTACGGGGGAGCAGTACTTC. The complete variable domain, with remaining parts taken from reference TRBV19 and TRBJ2-7, reads DGGITQSPKYLFRKEGQNVTLSCEQNLNHDAMYWYRQDPGQGLRLIYYSQIVNDFQKGDIAEGYSVSREKKESFPLTVTSAQKNPTAFYLCASSSVGSTGEQYFGPGTRLTVT.

This rearrangement joins TRBV2 to TRBJ1-2; D ambiguous. Per germline, CDR1 SNHLY and CDR2 FYNNEI. The CDR3 is made up of 12 amino acids. V was shortened by 5 bases and J by 2 bases, with 6 bases between the two germline ends. The CDR3 reads CASSSNNYGYTF. In DNA, the CDR3 is TGTGCCAGCAGTTCGAACAACTATGGCTACACCTTC.

The rearrangement links TRBV19 to TRBJ1-3, with D perhaps matching TRBD1 (5 bases). This CDR3 contains 16 residues. CDR1 LNHDA and CDR2 SQIVND come from the germline V gene (reference sequence). V was cut by 6 bases and J by 0 bases, with 15 bases left in between. CDR3 sequence (DNA): TGTGCCAGTAGCGCCCTGACGGGACTCTCTGGAAACACCATATATTTT. It encodes CASSALTGLSGNTIYF.

CDR3 DNA sequence: TGTGCCAGCAGCTTAAGGCCAGGGGCAACTAATGAAAAACTGTTTTTT. Its protein is CASSLRPGATNEKLFF. The genes are TRBV7-2 and TRBJ1-4; a possible D gene is TRBD1 (6 bases). Per the germline V gene, CDR1 is SGHTA and CDR2 is FQGNSA. CDR3 length equals 16 residues. V lost 2 bases and J lost 0, with 10 bases in between.

The chain recombines TRBV25-1 with TRBJ2-7; 8 bases line up with TRBD1. The germline CDR1 and CDR2 sequences are MGHDK and SYGVNS. After removal of 3 bases from V and 5 bases from J, the junction contained 6 bases not matched to a gene. The length of the CDR3 is 14 residues. The CDR3, as DNA: TGTGCCAGCAGTGAGCAGGGGGCTCTAAACGAGCAGTACTTC. Its protein is CASSEQGALNEQYF.

The sample holds a few counts of this clone. The chain is built from TRBV6-2 or TRBV6-3 and TRBJ1-6; D unresolved. CDR1 is MNHEY, CDR2 SVGEGT, per germline. V was cut by 5 bases and J by 7 bases, with 15 bases left in between. This CDR3 region has 15 residues. DNA for the CDR3: TGTGCCAGCAGTGGACCGCGGTTCAAAAATTCACCCCTCCACTTT. This translates into CASSGPRFKNSPLHF.

The count of this clone is one. The chain carries TRBV19 and TRBJ2-5, with 11 bases aligning to TRBD2. V lost 5 bases, J lost 5 bases, and 7 bases stayed unmatched. This CDR3 is 15 amino acids long. Germline lookup yields CDR1 LNHDA and CDR2 SQIVND (reference sequence). CDR3 protein: CASSPSTSGSETQYF. The DNA of the CDR3 is TGTGCCAGTAGTCCAAGTACTAGCGGGAGCGAGACCCAGTACTTC.

The chain has TRBV15 and TRBJ1-2; D gene uncertain. Trimming took 2 bases from V and 1 from J, leaving 2 bases between them. Germline lookup yields CDR1 LNHNV and CDR2 YYDKDF (reference sequence). The CDR3 runs to 12 residues. DNA for the CDR3: TGTGCCACCAGCAGAATTAACTATGGCTACACCTTC. Protein: CATSRINYGYTF.

V usage is TRBV5-1 and J usage is TRBJ2-5, with D possibly matching TRBD2 (6 bases). V lost 0 bases, J lost 9 bases, and 15 bases lay in between. The CDR3 sequence is 14 residues long. Germline loops: CDR1 SGHRS, CDR2 YFSETQ. CDR3: CASSLEREFKPQYF. Written as DNA, the CDR3 is TGCGCCAGCAGCTTGGAACGGGAGTTTAAACCCCAGTACTTC.

The chain links TRBV2 to TRBJ2-7, with 11 bases aligning to TRBD1. There are 14 residues in the CDR3. CDR1 is SNHLY, CDR2 FYNNEI, per germline. J gave up 7 bases and V 5 bases, and 7 bases lay outside the gene matches. The CDR3 DNA reads as TGTGCCAGCAGTATACGAGGACAGGGGGCGGAGCAGTACTTC. Its translation is CASSIRGQGAEQYF.